These T cell receptor beta chains were read from a single sample in a study of blood T cell repertoires in COVID-19. The table came from immunoSEQ multiplex PCR; TCRdb's copy has only in-frame clones and leaves some out. In the table there are 190,000 or so clones, 82% of which are singletons. Sequencing input: peripheral blood. Every receptor here comes from a human donor with acute or convalescent COVID-19. The donor label of this sample is uncertain. CDR3s include the opening cysteine and the closing phenylalanine or tryptophan. A D gene is named only where the DNA matches it firmly. Rows may omit the clone size; those that give it use once, few, many or a size class.

j_gene: TRBJ2-6; abundance: NA; v_gene: TRBV5-1; d_gene: TRBD2; CDR3aa: CASSSPTSGNSGANVLTF; CDR3nt: TGCGCCAGCAGCTCCCCGACTAGCGGGAACTCTGGGGCCAACGTCCTGACTTTC
j_gene: TRBJ2-3; abundance: NA; v_gene: TRBV11-2; d_gene: TRBD1; CDR3aa: CASSRRGAGGRTDTQYF; CDR3nt: TGTGCCAGCAGCCGGAGGGGGGCAGGGGGCCGCACAGATACGCAGTATTTT
j_gene: TRBJ1-4; abundance: NA; v_gene: TRBV6-1; d_gene: TRBD1; CDR3aa: CASSDGDRATEKLFF; CDR3nt: TGTGCCAGCAGTGACGGGGACAGGGCGACTGAAAAACTGTTTTTT
j_gene: TRBJ1-2; abundance: NA; v_gene: TRBV30; d_gene: NA; CDR3aa: CAWSVLGGGGNYGYTF; CDR3nt: TGTGCCTGGAGTGTACTTGGGGGGGGCGGTAACTATGGCTACACCTTC
j_gene: TRBJ2-3; abundance: NA; v_gene: TRBV30; d_gene: TRBD2; CDR3aa: CAWSARLAGDTQYF; CDR3nt: TGTGCCTGGAGTGCAAGACTAGCGGGAGATACGCAGTATTTT
j_gene: TRBJ1-5; abundance: NA; v_gene: TRBV6-4; d_gene: TRBD1; CDR3aa: CASSQGGGNQPQHF; CDR3nt: TGTGCCAGCAGTCAGGGGGGTGGCAATCAGCCCCAGCATTTT
j_gene: TRBJ1-1; abundance: NA; v_gene: TRBV29-1; d_gene: TRBD1; CDR3aa: CSAEGDRATEAFF; CDR3nt: TGCAGCGCGGAGGGGGACAGGGCGACTGAAGCTTTCTTT
j_gene: TRBJ2-7; abundance: few; v_gene: TRBV29-1; d_gene: TRBD2; CDR3aa: CSVRIAGEGEQYF; CDR3nt: TGCAGCGTTCGGATAGCGGGAGAAGGCGAGCAGTACTTC
j_gene: TRBJ1-2; abundance: NA; v_gene: TRBV7-9; d_gene: NA; CDR3aa: CASSQTGARRIGYGYTF; CDR3nt: TGTGCCAGCAGTCAGACGGGTGCACGGCGAATTGGCTATGGCTACACCTTC
j_gene: TRBJ1-2; abundance: NA; v_gene: TRBV5-6; d_gene: NA; CDR3aa: CASSLGSYGYTF; CDR3nt: TGTGCCAGCAGCTTGGGCAGTTATGGCTACACCTTC
j_gene: TRBJ1-1; abundance: NA; v_gene: TRBV5-1; d_gene: NA; CDR3aa: CASSLDRVELNTEAFF; CDR3nt: TGCGCCAGCAGCTTGGACAGGGTGGAGCTGAACACTGAAGCTTTCTTT
j_gene: TRBJ2-2; abundance: NA; v_gene: TRBV28; d_gene: TRBD2; CDR3aa: CASSTKRESIGELFF; CDR3nt: TGTGCCAGCAGTACCAAGCGGGAGTCAATCGGGGAGCTGTTTTTT
j_gene: TRBJ2-1; abundance: NA; v_gene: TRBV14; d_gene: NA; CDR3aa: CASSQNLREWDEQFF; CDR3nt: TGTGCCAGCAGCCAAAATCTGAGGGAGTGGGATGAGCAGTTCTTC
j_gene: TRBJ1-4; abundance: NA; v_gene: TRBV27; d_gene: NA; CDR3aa: CASSPRRGSNEKLFF; CDR3nt: TGTGCCAGCAGTCCCCGGAGAGGGTCTAATGAAAAACTGTTTTTT
j_gene: TRBJ2-7; abundance: NA; v_gene: TRBV10-3; d_gene: TRBD2; CDR3aa: CAIRGRGGVYEQYF; CDR3nt: TGTGCCATTCGGGGGAGGGGCGGTGTGTACGAGCAGTACTTC
j_gene: TRBJ2-2; abundance: once; v_gene: TRBV19; d_gene: TRBD2; CDR3aa: CASSSRRLAGGGNTGELFF; CDR3nt: TGTGCCAGTAGTTCCCGGCGGCTAGCGGGAGGGGGGAACACCGGGGAGCTGTTTTTT
j_gene: TRBJ2-5; abundance: NA; v_gene: TRBV5-1; d_gene: NA; CDR3aa: CASSLPGQETQYF; CDR3nt: TGCGCCAGCAGCTTGCCGGGACAAGAGACCCAGTACTTC
j_gene: TRBJ2-1; abundance: NA; v_gene: TRBV13; d_gene: TRBD2; CDR3aa: CASSLSLTSGRPHEQFF; CDR3nt: TGTGCCAGCAGCTTATCCCTGACTAGCGGGAGGCCTCATGAGCAGTTCTTC
j_gene: TRBJ2-7; abundance: NA; v_gene: TRBV18; d_gene: TRBD1; CDR3aa: CACSGTGYEQYF; CDR3nt: TGTGCCTGTTCCGGGACAGGGTACGAGCAGTACTTC
j_gene: TRBJ1-5; abundance: NA; v_gene: TRBV7-2; d_gene: NA; CDR3aa: CASSRERNQPQHF; CDR3nt: TGTGCCAGCAGCCGAGAGAGAAATCAGCCCCAGCATTTT
j_gene: TRBJ2-1; abundance: NA; v_gene: TRBV19; d_gene: TRBD1; CDR3aa: CASSLTGINEQFF; CDR3nt: TGTGCCAGTAGCCTGACAGGGATCAATGAGCAGTTCTTC
j_gene: TRBJ2-2; abundance: NA; v_gene: TRBV10-3; d_gene: TRBD2; CDR3aa: CAISSTSGETGELFF; CDR3nt: TGTGCCATCAGTTCGACTAGCGGGGAAACCGGGGAGCTGTTTTTT
j_gene: TRBJ2-7; abundance: NA; v_gene: TRBV30; d_gene: TRBD2; CDR3aa: CAWTSGPLGGEQYF; CDR3nt: TGTGCCTGGACTAGCGGTCCCCTTGGGGGGGAGCAGTACTTC
j_gene: TRBJ1-5; abundance: NA; v_gene: TRBV2; d_gene: NA; CDR3aa: CASSDVNQPQHF; CDR3nt: TGTGCCAGCAGTGACGTAAATCAGCCCCAGCATTTT
j_gene: TRBJ2-1; abundance: once; v_gene: TRBV19; d_gene: NA; CDR3aa: CASSKAESSYNEQFF; CDR3nt: TGTGCCAGTAGTAAGGCGGAGAGCTCCTACAATGAGCAGTTCTTC
j_gene: TRBJ2-2; abundance: NA; v_gene: TRBV6-5; d_gene: TRBD2; CDR3aa: CASQLGGVVVGELFF; CDR3nt: TGTGCCAGCCAATTGGGAGGGGTAGTTGTCGGGGAGCTGTTTTTT
j_gene: TRBJ1-5; abundance: NA; v_gene: TRBV21-1; d_gene: NA; CDR3aa: CASSLRSGYSNQPQHF; CDR3nt: TGTGCCAGCAGCTTGCGGAGCGGATATAGCAATCAGCCCCAGCATTTT
j_gene: TRBJ2-5; abundance: NA; v_gene: TRBV5-4; d_gene: NA; CDR3aa: CASSSGERASGSQYF; CDR3nt: TGTGCCAGCAGCTCCGGCGAGCGGGCAAGTGGAAGCCAGTACTTC
j_gene: TRBJ2-7; abundance: NA; v_gene: TRBV5-4; d_gene: NA; CDR3aa: CASSFPLSYEQYF; CDR3nt: TGTGCCAGCAGCTTCCCCCTCTCCTACGAGCAGTACTTC
j_gene: TRBJ2-1; abundance: NA; v_gene: TRBV7-2; d_gene: TRBD2; CDR3aa: CASRFSSGPYNEQFF; CDR3nt: TGTGCCAGCAGATTCTCTAGCGGGCCTTACAATGAGCAGTTCTTC
j_gene: TRBJ1-1; abundance: NA; v_gene: TRBV18; d_gene: NA; CDR3aa: CASSPDRTEAFF; CDR3nt: TGTGCCAGCTCACCAGATCGGACTGAAGCTTTCTTT
j_gene: TRBJ2-7; abundance: NA; v_gene: TRBV7-9; d_gene: TRBD2; CDR3aa: CASSSIGTSGRFF; CDR3nt: TGTGCCAGCAGCTCAATCGGGACTAGCGGGAGATTCTTC
j_gene: TRBJ2-7; abundance: NA; v_gene: TRBV28; d_gene: TRBD2; CDR3aa: CASSLTSGVEQYF; CDR3nt: TGTGCCAGCAGTTTGACTAGCGGGGTCGAGCAGTACTTC
j_gene: TRBJ2-6; abundance: NA; v_gene: TRBV29-1; d_gene: NA; CDR3aa: CSALGAAGANVLTF; CDR3nt: TGCAGCGCGCTGGGGGCCGCTGGGGCCAACGTCCTGACTTTC
j_gene: TRBJ2-7; abundance: NA; v_gene: TRBV7-2; d_gene: NA; CDR3aa: CASSSQGGSYEQYF; CDR3nt: TGTGCCAGCAGCTCTCAAGGGGGCTCCTACGAGCAGTACTTC
j_gene: TRBJ2-3; abundance: NA; v_gene: TRBV28; d_gene: TRBD2; CDR3aa: CASSSEGTSGRDTQYF; CDR3nt: TGTGCCAGCAGTTCTGAGGGGACTAGCGGGAGAGATACGCAGTATTTT
j_gene: TRBJ1-6; abundance: NA; v_gene: TRBV4-3; d_gene: TRBD1; CDR3aa: CASSQVVVVGTGGSPLHF; CDR3nt: TGCGCCAGCAGCCAAGTAGTGGTCGTGGGGACAGGGGGCTCACCCCTCCACTTT
j_gene: TRBJ2-2; abundance: NA; v_gene: TRBV11-3; d_gene: TRBD2; CDR3aa: CASSRGLAGGSGELFF; CDR3nt: TGTGCCAGCAGCCGCGGACTAGCGGGAGGTAGCGGGGAGCTGTTTTTT
j_gene: TRBJ2-1; abundance: NA; v_gene: TRBV3-1/TRBV3-2; d_gene: NA; CDR3aa: CASSQDSGGLSYNEQFF; CDR3nt: TGTGCCAGCAGCCAAGATTCTGGCGGGCTGTCCTACAATGAGCAGTTCTTC
j_gene: TRBJ2-1; abundance: once; v_gene: TRBV2; d_gene: TRBD2; CDR3aa: CASSSGLAAYNEQFF; CDR3nt: TGTGCCAGCAGCTCAGGACTAGCGGCCTACAATGAGCAGTTCTTC
j_gene: TRBJ1-1; abundance: NA; v_gene: TRBV2; d_gene: NA; CDR3aa: CASSVTTGNTEAFF; CDR3nt: TGTGCCAGCAGTGTAACGACGGGGAACACTGAAGCTTTCTTT
j_gene: TRBJ1-6; abundance: NA; v_gene: TRBV24-1; d_gene: NA; CDR3aa: CATSDLRDRAIKRSYNSPLHF; CDR3nt: TGTGCCACCAGTGATTTGCGTGACAGAGCGATCAAGAGGTCCTATAATTCACCCCTCCACTTT
j_gene: TRBJ1-2; abundance: NA; v_gene: TRBV19; d_gene: TRBD1; CDR3aa: CASNPRDRRIYGYTF; CDR3nt: TGTGCCAGTAATCCTCGGGACAGGAGAATCTATGGCTACACCTTC
j_gene: TRBJ2-7; abundance: NA; v_gene: TRBV6-6; d_gene: TRBD1; CDR3aa: CASSPSRGQYEQYF; CDR3nt: TGTGCCAGCAGTCCCTCAAGGGGGCAGTACGAGCAGTACTTC
j_gene: TRBJ2-7; abundance: NA; v_gene: TRBV27; d_gene: NA; CDR3aa: CASSGRGEYEQYF; CDR3nt: TGTGCCAGCAGTGGCAGGGGGGAGTACGAGCAGTACTTC
j_gene: TRBJ1-2; abundance: once; v_gene: TRBV10-3; d_gene: TRBD1; CDR3aa: CAISEREGAVGYTF; CDR3nt: TGTGCCATCAGTGAGCGAGAGGGGGCGGTTGGCTACACCTTC
j_gene: TRBJ2-5; abundance: NA; v_gene: TRBV13; d_gene: TRBD2; CDR3aa: CASSLEVTSGSQETQYF; CDR3nt: TGTGCCAGCAGCTTAGAGGTGACTAGCGGGAGCCAAGAGACCCAGTACTTC